These T cell receptor beta chains were read from a single sample in a study of blood T cell repertoires in COVID-19. Assay: immunoSEQ multiplex PCR; the TCRdb copy retains only in-frame clones and omits some. The sample carries 100,000 to 150,000 clones, about 74% recorded once. The specimen sequenced was peripheral blood. These receptor sequences come from a human donor in a cohort sampled during active COVID-19. The CDR3 runs from the conserved cysteine through the conserved F or W. A D gene is named only where the DNA matches it firmly. The size entry is marked missing in some rows and otherwise reads once, few, many or a size class.

once	TRBV27	TRBJ2-7	-	CASSPYRSSSYEQYF	TGTGCCAGCAGTCCCTACAGGTCCAGCTCCTACGAGCAGTACTTC
-	TRBV6-5	TRBJ1-5	-	CASRRERESNQPQHF	TGTGCCAGCAGGCGGGAGAGGGAAAGCAATCAGCCCCAGCATTTT
-	TRBV29-1	TRBJ2-5	-	CSVDGAVSETQYF	TGCAGCGTTGATGGGGCTGTCAGTGAGACCCAGTACTTC
-	TRBV6-1	TRBJ2-7	TRBD1	CASSEKTGGPYEQYF	TGTGCCAGCAGTGAAAAGACAGGGGGTCCCTACGAGCAGTACTTC
-	TRBV19	TRBJ2-2	-	CASTWQGSTGELFF	TGTGCCAGTACATGGCAGGGGAGCACCGGGGAGCTGTTTTTT
few	TRBV5-1	TRBJ1-5	-	CASSLGTGNQPQHF	TGCGCCAGCAGCTTGGGGACGGGAAATCAGCCCCAGCATTTT
few	TRBV10-1	TRBJ2-5	-	CASSESVRTACQETQYF	TGCGCCAGCAGTGAGTCGGTCCGGACAGCGTGTCAAGAGACCCAGTACTTC
few	TRBV11-2	TRBJ1-1	-	CASSPGNAFANTEAFF	TGTGCCAGCAGCCCAGGGAACGCTTTTGCGAACACTGAAGCTTTCTTT
-	TRBV3-1/TRBV3-2	TRBJ2-5	-	CASSQVRGQETQYF	TGTGCCAGCAGCCAAGTTAGGGGGCAAGAGACCCAGTACTTC
-	TRBV7-9	TRBJ2-7	-	CASSLMDSEPYEQYF	TGTGCCAGCAGCTTAATGGACAGCGAGCCCTACGAGCAGTACTTC
few	TRBV6-2/TRBV6-3	TRBJ2-1	-	CASSSLRSDEQFF	TGTGCCAGCAGTTCTCTCCGGAGCGATGAGCAGTTCTTC
few	TRBV7-9	TRBJ2-7	TRBD2	CASSFRTRSYEQYF	TGTGCCAGCAGCTTTCGGACTAGGTCCTACGAGCAGTACTTC
-	TRBV14	TRBJ2-5	-	CASSQEGRVIKTQYF	TGTGCCAGCAGCCAAGAGGGCAGGGTGATAAAGACCCAGTACTTC
-	TRBV2	TRBJ1-4	-	CASPRDPTNEKLFF	TGTGCCAGTCCGCGGGACCCAACTAATGAAAAACTGTTTTTT
-	TRBV3-1/TRBV3-2	TRBJ2-5	TRBD2	CASSRTSGSETQYF	TGTGCCAGCAGCCGGACTAGCGGGAGTGAGACCCAGTACTTC
-	TRBV5-1	TRBJ1-1	TRBD1	CASSWQGAEAFF	TGCGCCAGCAGCTGGCAGGGGGCTGAAGCTTTCTTT
-	TRBV28	TRBJ2-5	-	CASSPASKMAVETIFKETQYF	TGTGCCAGCAGTCCGGCCTCCAAAATGGCGGTAGAGACTATCTTTAAAGAGACCCAGTACTTC
-	TRBV9	TRBJ1-2	-	CASSVGGEGYTF	TGTGCCAGCAGCGTAGGGGGGGAAGGCTACACCTTC
few	TRBV3-1/TRBV3-2	TRBJ1-1	-	CASSQVAGVNTEAFF	TGTGCCAGCAGCCAAGTTGCAGGGGTGAACACTGAAGCTTTCTTT
-	TRBV7-8	TRBJ2-7	TRBD2	CASSFPSSGSLSSPLEQYF	TGTGCCAGCAGCTTTCCCTCTAGCGGGAGCCTAAGCAGCCCTCTCGAGCAGTACTTC
few	TRBV2	TRBJ2-1	-	CASGGGTRYNEQFF	TGTGCCAGCGGGGGCGGAACAAGGTACAATGAGCAGTTCTTC
-	TRBV5-3	TRBJ2-7	TRBD2	CARSPGLAGSSRYEQYF	TGTGCCAGAAGCCCGGGACTAGCGGGGTCCTCACGCTACGAGCAGTACTTC
-	TRBV11-1	TRBJ2-5	-	CASSLQVQETQYF	TGTGCCAGCAGCTTACAGGTCCAAGAGACCCAGTACTTC
few	TRBV6-5	TRBJ2-7	TRBD1	CASAPGQGTYEQYF	TGTGCCAGCGCGCCGGGACAGGGGACCTACGAGCAGTACTTC
few	TRBV5-4	TRBJ1-1	-	CASSRTGNTEAFF	TGTGCCAGCAGCCGAACGGGGAACACTGAAGCTTTCTTT
-	TRBV10-3	TRBJ2-1	-	CAISESSSNSYNEQFF	TGTGCCATCAGTGAGTCGAGTTCCAACTCCTACAATGAGCAGTTCTTC
-	TRBV5-6	TRBJ1-1	-	CASSLRGRVDTEAFF	TGTGCCAGCAGCCTTAGGGGCAGGGTGGACACTGAAGCTTTCTTT
-	TRBV28	TRBJ2-3	-	CASKALARLGTDTQYF	TGTGCCAGCAAAGCCCTAGCCCGACTCGGCACAGATACGCAGTATTTT
few	TRBV6-1	TRBJ2-7	TRBD1	CASSEADRGAYEQYF	TGTGCCAGCAGTGAAGCGGACAGGGGCGCCTACGAGCAGTACTTC
-	TRBV6-1	TRBJ2-5	-	CASSEARQTAQYF	TGTGCCAGCAGTGAAGCGAGACAGACGGCCCAGTACTTC
-	TRBV7-6	TRBJ1-1	-	CASSPSGGLEAFF	TGTGCCAGCAGCCCCAGCGGGGGACTTGAAGCTTTCTTT
few	TRBV11-3	TRBJ2-7	TRBD2	CASSFGGGGPYEQYF	TGTGCCAGCAGCTTTGGGGGGGGAGGACCCTACGAGCAGTACTTC
-	TRBV25-1	TRBJ2-7	TRBD2	CASSPSGRALDEQYF	TGTGCCAGCAGTCCTAGCGGGAGGGCCTTGGACGAGCAGTACTTC